These 2 T cell receptor beta chains came from one sample sequenced in a study of blood T cells in healthy people across ages. Then a second PCR, running roughly 6 to 12 cycles, was carried out with a sample-barcoded 5' primer and a J-beta primer mix. TCRdb itself ran the 5' RACE reads through MiXCR, one entry per CDR3 protein. The table shows 1.6 million or so distinct CDR3 sequences, with 30% to 40% occurring only once. Input material: blood. The origin of the receptors is a woman in her thirties in good health.

Concerning this clonotype: One base away lies a much larger clone, so this may be a sequencing read error. The V and J genes are TRBV29-1 and TRBJ2-3; possibly TRBD1 for D (6 bases). Germline V gene data show CDR1 as SQVTM and CDR2 as ANQGSEA. V gave up 8 bases and J gave up 3 bases, with 12 bases separating them. The CDR3 runs 12 residues. This chain's CDR3 is CSRQGMTDTQYF. The CDR3 coding sequence is TGCAGCAGGCAGGGGATGACAGATACGCAGTATTTT.

This clonotype was seen once. The chain has TRBV7-8 and TRBJ2-4; no clear D gene. The J call may be wrong; the DNA end is better matched by TRBJ2-7. Germline V CDR1 and CDR2: SGHVS, FQNEAQ. This CDR3 spans 16 amino acids. CDR3 sequence: CASSPYVGRSSAEQYF. DNA of the CDR3: TGTGCCAGCAGCCCCTACGTAGGACGCTCGTCGGCCGAGCAGTACTTC.